This TCR beta chain is from a study of blood T cells in healthy people across ages. Overall study findings and caveats: Getting older went along with TCR beta diversity per million T cells dropping roughly linearly.

CDR1 is SGHVS, CDR2 FQNEAQ, per germline. This CDR3 contains 15 residues. With 1 base removed from V and 7 bases from J, the gap between germline ends came to 14 bases. A sample-barcoded 5' primer and a J-beta primer mix were used in a second PCR of about 6 to 12 cycles. Each cDNA was tagged by a template-switch adaptor containing 12 random nucleotides. The yield of each sample was at least 2.5 million CDR3-containing paired-end reads. Each CDR3 protein gets one entry after TCRdb re-called the 5' RACE reads with MiXCR. Altogether 650,000 to 1,000,000 distinct CDR3 sequences are present, roughly 40% being singletons, with the ten largest covering around 13%. On this clonotype itself: Its antigen remains unidentified.

The chain is built from TRBV7-8 and TRBJ2-1, with D possibly being TRBD1 or TRBD2 (5 bases each). Sample: blood. This sequence originates from a young man in good health. Here the CDR3 reads CASSLDVGVRNEQFF. The CDR3 DNA follows: TGTGCCAGCAGCTTAGACGTGGGGGTGAGGAATGAGCAGTTCTTC.